This TCR beta chain was profiled in a study of OX40 agonist ivuxolimab in advanced cancers. A note on the overall study: Ivuxolimab, which targeted the costimulatory receptor OX40 (CD134), was an agonistic, fully human IgG2 monoclonal antibody. The paper describes the monotherapy dose-escalation part (N ≈ 50 patients) of the phase I trial of ivuxolimab. The purpose of peripheral TCRbeta sequencing was to test whether ivuxolimab changed TCR sequence diversity and led to clonal T-cell expansion. Partial responses occurred in three dose-escalation patients, of whom one had hepatocellular carcinoma and two had cutaneous melanoma. Prior anti-PD-1, anti-PD-L1 or anti-CTLA-4 therapy was permitted, and checkpoint inhibitors had been received by around 40% of dose-escalation patients. Among the roughly 52 dose-escalation patients, roughly 20 had hepatocellular carcinoma, roughly 15 melanoma, 9 renal cell carcinoma and 9 head and neck cancer. In the dose-escalation cohort, 75% to 90% of patients were male, and the mean age was 60 years with a range of 23 to 79. Intravenous ivuxolimab was administered to patients every 2 weeks at six dose levels: 0.01, 0.1, 0.3, 1.5, 3 and 10 mg/kg. Overall study results and their limits: Antigen specificity was not determined for the clonally expanded peripheral T cells. Low levels of normalized T-cell clonal expansion were also seen in some patients who did not respond. On average, CD8+ T cells showed more expanded clones than CD4+ T cells after ivuxolimab. In the 0.1-3.0 mg/kg groups, partial responders had among the lowest normalized peripheral clonal expansion, particularly in CD8+ T cells. Clonal expansion of both CD4+ and CD8+ blood T cells was observed from baseline to week 6 at doses 0.1 to 3.0 mg/kg.

CDR1 and CDR2 are read off the germline V gene (reference sequence) as GTSNPN and SVGIG. At the junction V is shortened by 3 bases and J by 1 base, with 19 bases in between. Including cysteine and phenylalanine, the CDR3 has 16 amino acids. CDR3 DNA only is kept here, 48 bases in frame from base 1. Genomic DNA was isolated from the sorted cells so that the TCRbeta CDR3 region could be sequenced. The immunoSEQ Assay was used for sequencing of TCRbeta CDR3 regions. Not all clones reach the TCRdb copy of this immuneACCESS table, which keeps in-frame sequences only. Checked studies attribute under half of the gap to unresolved V genes and leave the rest unexplained. This sample gives under 95,000 clones in total; about 90% of them show up just once. The ten largest make up about 9% of the sample. Concerning this clone itself: Which antigen it targets is not known. No base quality information exists; no much larger clone differs at one position.

Patients with a history of autoimmune disease or receiving systemic immunosuppression were excluded from the trial. Peripheral blood for TCR sequencing was collected from all dose cohorts at baseline, on cycle 4 day 1, and on cycle 7 day 1. Samples came from an open-label, multicenter, first-in-human phase I dose-escalation trial of ivuxolimab. Adults with locally advanced or metastatic melanoma, renal cell carcinoma, hepatocellular carcinoma or head and neck squamous cell carcinoma were enrolled in the trial. Before TCR sequencing, CD4+ T cells and CD8+ T cells from peripheral blood were sorted into separate populations.

The sample consisted of CD4+ or CD8+ T cells sorted from blood, taken in a trial of the OX40 agonist ivuxolimab. The sequence came from an adult with an advanced solid tumor such as melanoma, head and neck, liver or kidney cancer. Rearrangement joined TRBV30 to TRBJ2-7, and perhaps TRBD1 as D gene, on 5 matching bases. The CDR3 has the sequence CAWRIRLTVRSYEQYF. DNA sequence: TGTGCCTGGAGGATCCGATTGACAGTCCGTTCCTACGAGCAGTACTTC.